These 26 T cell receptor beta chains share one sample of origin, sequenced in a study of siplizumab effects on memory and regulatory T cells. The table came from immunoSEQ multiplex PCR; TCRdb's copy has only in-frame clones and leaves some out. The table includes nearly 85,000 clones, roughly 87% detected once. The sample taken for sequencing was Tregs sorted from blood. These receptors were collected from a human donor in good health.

CDR3: CASSPPARGSYEQYF. The CDR3 DNA is TGTGCCAGCTCACCACCTGCACGGGGATCCTACGAGCAGTACTTC. This chain links TRBV18 with TRBJ2-7; weak D call: TRBD2 (5 bases). Germline CDR1 KGHSH, CDR2 LQKENI. This CDR3 is 15 amino acids long. Trimming took off 0 bases at V and 1 base at J, with 10 bases between the two ends.

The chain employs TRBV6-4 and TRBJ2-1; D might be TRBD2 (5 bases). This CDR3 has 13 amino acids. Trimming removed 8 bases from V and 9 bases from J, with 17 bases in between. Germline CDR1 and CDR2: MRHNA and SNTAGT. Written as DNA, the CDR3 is TGTGCCAGCTCAAAGATAGAGGGTGGTGAGCAGTTCTTC. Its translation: CASSKIEGGEQFF.

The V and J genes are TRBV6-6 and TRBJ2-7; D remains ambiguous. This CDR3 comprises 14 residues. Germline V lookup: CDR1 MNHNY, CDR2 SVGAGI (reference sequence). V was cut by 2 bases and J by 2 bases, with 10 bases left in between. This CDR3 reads CASSYGVVAYEQYF. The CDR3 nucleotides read TGTGCCAGCAGTTACGGAGTAGTCGCCTACGAGCAGTACTTC.

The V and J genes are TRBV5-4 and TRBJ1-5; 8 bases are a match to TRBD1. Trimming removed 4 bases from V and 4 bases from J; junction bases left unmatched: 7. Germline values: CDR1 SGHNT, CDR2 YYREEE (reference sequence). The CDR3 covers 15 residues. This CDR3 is CASSPDRDGNQPQHF. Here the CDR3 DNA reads TGTGCCAGCAGCCCGGACAGGGACGGAAATCAGCCCCAGCATTTT.

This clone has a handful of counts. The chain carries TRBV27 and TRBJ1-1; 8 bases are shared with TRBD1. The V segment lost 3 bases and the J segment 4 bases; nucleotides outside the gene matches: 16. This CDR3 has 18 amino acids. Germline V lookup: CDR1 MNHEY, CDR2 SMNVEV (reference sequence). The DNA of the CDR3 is TGTGCCAGCAGTTTTTCAGGGGGCGCGAGGATAATAGGCACTGAAGCTTTCTTT. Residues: CASSFSGGARIIGTEAFF.

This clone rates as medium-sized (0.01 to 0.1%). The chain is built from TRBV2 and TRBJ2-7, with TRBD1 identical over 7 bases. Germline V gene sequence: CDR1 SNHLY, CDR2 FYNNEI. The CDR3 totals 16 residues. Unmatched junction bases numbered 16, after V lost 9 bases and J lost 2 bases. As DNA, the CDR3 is TGTGCCAGTAGGAACCCCCAACAGGGGTCTCCCTACGAGCAGTACTTC. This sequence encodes CASRNPQQGSPYEQYF.

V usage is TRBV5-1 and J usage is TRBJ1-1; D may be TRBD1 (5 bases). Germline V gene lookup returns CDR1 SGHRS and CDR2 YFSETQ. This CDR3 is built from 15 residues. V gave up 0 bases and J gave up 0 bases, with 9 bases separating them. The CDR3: CASSLGDRLNTEAFF. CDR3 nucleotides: TGCGCCAGCAGCTTGGGTGACAGACTGAACACTGAAGCTTTCTTT.

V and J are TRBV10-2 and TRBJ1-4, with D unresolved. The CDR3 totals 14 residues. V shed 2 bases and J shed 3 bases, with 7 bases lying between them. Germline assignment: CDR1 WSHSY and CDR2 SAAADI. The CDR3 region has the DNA TGCGCCAGCAGTGAGGTGGGCGCTAATGAAAAACTGTTTTTT. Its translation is CASSEVGANEKLFF.

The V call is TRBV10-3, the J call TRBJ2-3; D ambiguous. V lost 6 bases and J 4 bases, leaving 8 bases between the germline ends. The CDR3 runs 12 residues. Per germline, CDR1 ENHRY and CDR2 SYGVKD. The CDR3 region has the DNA TGTGCCATCAGCGCCAGTGCAGATACGCAGTATTTT. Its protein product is CAISASADTQYF.

The CDR3, as DNA: TGTGCCAGCAGTAACGTTCAGGGGGCTAATGAAAAACTGTTTTTT. Its protein is CASSNVQGANEKLFF. V and J are TRBV2 and TRBJ1-4; 7 bases are shared with TRBD1. The germline gives CDR1 SNHLY, CDR2 FYNNEI. This CDR3 is built from 15 residues. The J segment lost 3 bases and the V segment lost 5 bases, leaving 6 bases of the junction unmatched. Looking up the rest from reference TRBV2 and TRBJ1-4 gives the full variable domain: EPEVTQTPSHQVTQMGQEVILRCVPISNHLYFYWYRQILGQKVEFLVSFYNNEISEKSEIFDDQFSVERPDGSNFTLKIRSTKLEDSAMYFCASSNVQGANEKLFFGSGTQLSVL.

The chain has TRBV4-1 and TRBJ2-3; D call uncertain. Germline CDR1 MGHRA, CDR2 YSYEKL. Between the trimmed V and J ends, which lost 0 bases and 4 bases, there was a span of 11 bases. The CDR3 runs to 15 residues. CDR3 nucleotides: TGCGCCAGCAGCCAAGATAGACGGTTCTCAGATACGCAGTATTTT. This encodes CASSQDRRFSDTQYF.

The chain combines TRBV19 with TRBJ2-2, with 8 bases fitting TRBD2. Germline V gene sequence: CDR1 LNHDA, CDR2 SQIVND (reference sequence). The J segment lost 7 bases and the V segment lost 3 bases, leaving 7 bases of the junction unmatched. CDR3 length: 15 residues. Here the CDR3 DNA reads TGTGCCAGTAGTATTCCGGGACTAGTAGTCGGGGAGCTGTTTTTT. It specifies CASSIPGLVVGELFF.

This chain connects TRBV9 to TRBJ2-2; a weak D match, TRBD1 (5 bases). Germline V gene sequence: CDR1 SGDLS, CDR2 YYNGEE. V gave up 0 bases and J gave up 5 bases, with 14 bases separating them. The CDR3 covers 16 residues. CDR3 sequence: CASSVASHRYTGELFF. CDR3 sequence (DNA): TGTGCCAGCAGCGTAGCATCCCACAGGTATACCGGGGAGCTGTTTTTT.

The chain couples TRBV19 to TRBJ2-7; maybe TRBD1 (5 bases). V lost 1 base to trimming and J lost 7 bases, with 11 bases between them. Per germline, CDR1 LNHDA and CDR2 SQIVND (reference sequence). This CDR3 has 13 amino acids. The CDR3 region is CASSIGDRLEQYF. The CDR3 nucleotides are TGTGCCAGTAGTATAGGCGACAGATTGGAGCAGTACTTC. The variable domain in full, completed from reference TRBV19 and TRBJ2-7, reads DGGITQSPKYLFRKEGQNVTLSCEQNLNHDAMYWYRQDPGQGLRLIYYSQIVNDFQKGDIAEGYSVSREKKESFPLTVTSAQKNPTAFYLCASSIGDRLEQYFGPGTRLTVT.

The CDR3 nucleotides read TGTGCCAGCAGCCTTACCCGGACAGGGGACGGAAACACCATATATTTT. Translation gives CASSLTRTGDGNTIYF. V gene TRBV11-2 combines with J gene TRBJ1-3, with 9 nucleotides matching TRBD1. The CDR3 has 16 amino acids. The germline V gene encodes CDR1 SGHAT and CDR2 FQNNGV. Trimming cost V 5 bases and J 4 bases; bases outside gene matches: 9.

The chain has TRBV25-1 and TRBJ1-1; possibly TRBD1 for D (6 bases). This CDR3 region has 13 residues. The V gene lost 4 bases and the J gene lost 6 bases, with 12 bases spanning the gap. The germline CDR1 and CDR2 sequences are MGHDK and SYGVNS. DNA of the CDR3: TGTGCCAGCAGTGTCAGGGGAGGGGCTGAAGCTTTCTTT. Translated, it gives CASSVRGGAEAFF. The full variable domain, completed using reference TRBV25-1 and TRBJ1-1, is EADIYQTPRYLVIGTGKKITLECSQTMGHDKMYWYQQDPGMELHLIHYSYGVNSTEKGDLSSESTVSRIRTEHFPLTLESARPSHTSQYLCASSVRGGAEAFFGQGTRLTVV.

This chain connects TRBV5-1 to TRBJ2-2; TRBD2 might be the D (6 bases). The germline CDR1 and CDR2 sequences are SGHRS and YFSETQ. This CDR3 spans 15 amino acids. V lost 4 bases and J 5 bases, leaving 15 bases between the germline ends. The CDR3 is CASSGAAGPTGELFF. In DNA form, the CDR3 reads TGCGCCAGCAGCGGGGCGGCGGGGCCGACCGGGGAGCTGTTTTTT.

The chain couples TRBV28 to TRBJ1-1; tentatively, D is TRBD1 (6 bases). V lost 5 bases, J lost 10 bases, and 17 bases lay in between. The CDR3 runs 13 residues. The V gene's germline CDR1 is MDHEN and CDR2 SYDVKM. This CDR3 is CASSPSDRQVAFF. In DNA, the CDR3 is TGTGCCAGCAGTCCATCGGACAGACAGGTAGCTTTCTTT.

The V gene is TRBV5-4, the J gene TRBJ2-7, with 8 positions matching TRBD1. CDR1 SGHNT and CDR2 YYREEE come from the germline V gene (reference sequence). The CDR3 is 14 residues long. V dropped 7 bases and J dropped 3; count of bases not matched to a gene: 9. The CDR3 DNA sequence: TGTGCCAGCGCACAGGGGGGACTCCTCTACGAGCAGTACTTC. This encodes CASAQGGLLYEQYF.

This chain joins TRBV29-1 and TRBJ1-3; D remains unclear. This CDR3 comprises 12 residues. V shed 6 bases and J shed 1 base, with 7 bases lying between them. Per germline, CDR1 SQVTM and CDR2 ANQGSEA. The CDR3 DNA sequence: TGCAGCGTGTGGGAGTCTGGAAACACCATATATTTT. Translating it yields CSVWESGNTIYF. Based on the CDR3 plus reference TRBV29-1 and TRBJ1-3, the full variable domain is SAVISQKPSRDICQRGTSLTIQCQVDSQVTMMFWYRQQPGQSLTLIATANQGSEATYESGFVIDKFPISRPNLTFSTLTVSNMSPEDSSIYLCSVWESGNTIYFGEGSWLTVV.

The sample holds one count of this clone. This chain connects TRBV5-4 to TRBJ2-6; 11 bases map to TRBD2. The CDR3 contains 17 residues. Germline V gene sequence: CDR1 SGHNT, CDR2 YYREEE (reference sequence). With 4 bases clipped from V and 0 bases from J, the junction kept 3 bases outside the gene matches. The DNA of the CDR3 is TGTGCCAGCAGCAGTAGCGGGGGGGGCTCTGGGGCCAACGTCCTGACTTTC. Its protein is CASSSSGGGSGANVLTF. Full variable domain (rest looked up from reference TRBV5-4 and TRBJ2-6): ETGVTQSPTHLIKTRGQQVTLRCSSQSGHNTVSWYQQALGQGPQFIFQYYREEENGRGNFPPRFSGLQFPNYSSELNVNALELDDSALYLCASSSSGGGSGANVLTFGAGSRLTVL.

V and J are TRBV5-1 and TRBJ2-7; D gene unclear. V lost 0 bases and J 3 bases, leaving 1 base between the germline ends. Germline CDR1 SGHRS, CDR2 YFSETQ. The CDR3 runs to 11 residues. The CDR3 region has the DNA TGCGCCAGCAGCTTGGACTACGAGCAGTACTTC. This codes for CASSLDYEQYF.

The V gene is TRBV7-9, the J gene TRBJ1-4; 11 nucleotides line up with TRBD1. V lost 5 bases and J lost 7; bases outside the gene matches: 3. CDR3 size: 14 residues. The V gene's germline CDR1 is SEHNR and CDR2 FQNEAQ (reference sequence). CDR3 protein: CASSPGQGVEKLFF. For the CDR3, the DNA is TGTGCCAGCAGCCCGGGACAGGGGGTTGAAAAACTGTTTTTT.

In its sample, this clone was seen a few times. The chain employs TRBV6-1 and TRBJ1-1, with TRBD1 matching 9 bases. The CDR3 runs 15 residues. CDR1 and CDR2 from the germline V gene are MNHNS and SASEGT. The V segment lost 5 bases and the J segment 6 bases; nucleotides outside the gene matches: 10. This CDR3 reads CASSPGDREGAEAFF. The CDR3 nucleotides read TGTGCCAGCAGTCCTGGGGACAGGGAGGGCGCTGAAGCTTTCTTT.

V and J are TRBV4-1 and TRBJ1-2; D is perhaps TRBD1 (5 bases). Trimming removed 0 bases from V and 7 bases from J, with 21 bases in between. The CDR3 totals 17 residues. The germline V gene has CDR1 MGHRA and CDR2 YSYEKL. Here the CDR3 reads CASSQDQVEGTRSGYTF. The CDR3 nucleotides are TGCGCCAGCAGCCAAGATCAGGTGGAGGGGACCCGAAGTGGCTACACCTTC.

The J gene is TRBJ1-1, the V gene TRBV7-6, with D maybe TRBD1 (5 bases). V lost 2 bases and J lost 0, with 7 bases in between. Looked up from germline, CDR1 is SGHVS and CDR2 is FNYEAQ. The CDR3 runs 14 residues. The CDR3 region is CASSLQGMNTEAFF. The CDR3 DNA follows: TGTGCCAGCAGCTTACAGGGTATGAACACTGAAGCTTTCTTT.